These 32 T cell receptor beta chains came from one sample sequenced in a study of cytomegalovirus exposure and HLA in healthy donors. 60 Vbeta and 13 Jbeta primers were used in PCR. Clones were read by immunoSEQ multiplex PCR, and TCRdb kept only the in-frame ones, dropping some. The sample holds about 130,000 clones, 15% to 20% seen once. Sequencing input: PBMCs. The receptors here all came from a female donor in good health and CMV-seropositive.

The V and J genes are TRBV19 and TRBJ2-2; D remains ambiguous. The V end lost 6 bases, the J end lost 0 bases, and 8 bases lay between the germline ends. Germline-derived CDR1 and CDR2 are LNHDA and SQIVND (reference sequence). This CDR3 is 14 amino acids long. CDR3 in amino acids: CASRRLANTGELFF. DNA for the CDR3: TGTGCCAGTAGGAGACTGGCGAACACCGGGGAGCTGTTTTTT.

V is TRBV9 and J is TRBJ2-7; maybe TRBD1 (6 bases). The ends were cut back, 4 bases at V and 0 bases at J, with 11 bases in the middle. CDR1 and CDR2 from the germline V gene are SGDLS and YYNGEE. The CDR3 spans 14 residues. CDR3 protein: CASSRDTSSYEQYF. The CDR3 DNA follows: TGTGCCAGCAGCAGGGACACTAGCTCCTACGAGCAGTACTTC.

The chain joins TRBV10-2 to TRBJ1-2; TRBD1 is a possible D gene (6 bases). The V gene lost 3 bases and the J gene lost 3 bases, with 8 bases spanning the gap. The CDR3 is 13 residues long. Germline V gene data show CDR1 as WSHSY and CDR2 as SAAADI. The CDR3 DNA sequence: TGCGCCAGCAGTGACCCAGGGGACTATGGCTACACCTTC. This encodes CASSDPGDYGYTF.

This chain connects TRBV10-3 to TRBJ1-2; perhaps TRBD1 as D (5 bases). The CDR3 consists of 15 residues. The germline CDR1 and CDR2 sequences are ENHRY and SYGVKD. Between the trimmed V and J ends, which lost 2 bases and 9 bases, there was a span of 19 bases. The CDR3 sequence is CAISEERRQGPSYTF. The CDR3 nucleotides read TGTGCCATCAGTGAGGAGCGTAGGCAGGGCCCAAGCTACACCTTC.

The chain uses TRBV15 and TRBJ1-1, with D perhaps TRBD1 (5 bases). V lost 0 bases, J lost 1 base, and 12 bases lay in between. CDR1 and CDR2 from the germline V gene are LNHNV and YYDKDF (reference sequence). This CDR3 region has 16 residues. CDR3 amino acids: CATSRDQPDRNTEAFF. Here the CDR3 DNA reads TGTGCCACCAGCAGAGATCAACCAGACAGGAACACTGAAGCTTTCTTT.

This clone was seen a few times. The rearrangement links TRBV4-1 to TRBJ2-5; D ambiguous. There are 13 residues in the CDR3. Per the germline V gene, CDR1 is MGHRA and CDR2 is YSYEKL. Trimming left V 2 bases short and J 2 bases short, with 6 bases between. The CDR3 DNA follows: TGCGCCAGCAGCCAACCTATGCAAGAGACCCAGTACTTC. This codes for CASSQPMQETQYF.

This clone turned up a few times. The gene calls are TRBV4-2 and TRBJ1-5; TRBD1 agrees at 7 bases. The V and J ends lost 1 base and 7 bases, in that order; junction bases with no gene match: 13. The CDR3 sequence is 17 residues long. The germline gives CDR1 LGHNA, CDR2 YNFKEQ. The CDR3 is CASSQGGTGELVQPQHF. As DNA, the CDR3 is TGTGCCAGCAGCCAAGGGGGAACAGGGGAATTAGTGCAGCCCCAGCATTTT.

V and J are TRBV27 and TRBJ2-2; D is possibly TRBD2 (5 bases). The germline CDR1 and CDR2 sequences are MNHEY and SMNVEV (reference sequence). This CDR3 region has 14 residues. Trimming left V 3 bases short and J 2 bases short, with 7 bases between. CDR3 loop: CASSFGVNTGELFF. In DNA, the CDR3 is TGTGCCAGCAGTTTCGGGGTAAACACCGGGGAGCTGTTTTTT.

This chain joins TRBV7-2 and TRBJ2-5; D is unresolved. This CDR3 spans 17 amino acids. Trimming took 5 bases from V and 2 from J, leaving 21 bases between them. CDR1 SGHTA and CDR2 FQGNSA come from the germline V gene. The CDR3 reads CASSRVTARVGQETQYF. The DNA for the CDR3 is TGTGCCAGCAGCCGGGTAACTGCCCGTGTCGGTCAAGAGACCCAGTACTTC.

J is TRBJ1-2 and V is TRBV7-2; no reliable D call. V was cut by 2 bases and J by 4 bases, with 8 bases left in between. The CDR3 has 13 residues. Germline CDR1 is SGHTA and CDR2 is FQGNSA. This CDR3 reads CASSLQALYGYTF. In DNA, the CDR3 is TGTGCCAGCAGCTTACAGGCGCTCTATGGCTACACCTTC.

The gene calls are TRBV5-6 and TRBJ2-5; TRBD2 matches 13 bases. The CDR3 extends over 15 amino acids. Germline CDR1 reads SGHDT; CDR2 reads YYEEEE. The ends lost 2 bases at V and 5 bases at J; junction bases unmatched: 3. CDR3 sequence: CASSLLAGGRETQYF. The CDR3 nucleotides read TGTGCCAGCAGCTTACTAGCGGGAGGGCGGGAGACCCAGTACTTC.

This rearrangement joins TRBV9 to TRBJ1-1, with TRBD1 matching 7 bases. Germline CDR1 SGDLS, CDR2 YYNGEE. The CDR3 sequence is 13 residues long. Trimming cost V 4 bases and J 8 bases; bases outside gene matches: 8. The CDR3, as DNA: TGTGCCAGCAGCCCCCAGGACAGGAGCGAAGCTTTCTTT. Protein product: CASSPQDRSEAFF. The full variable domain, with the rest looked up from reference TRBV9 and TRBJ1-1, is DSGVTQTPKHLITATGQRVTLRCSPRSGDLSVYWYQQSLDQGLQFLIQYYNGEERAKGNILERFSAQQFPDLHSELNLSSLELGDSALYFCASSPQDRSEAFFGQGTRLTVV.

In this sample, this clone turned up a few times. The chain couples TRBV12-5 to TRBJ2-5; 16 bases are shared with TRBD2. This CDR3 spans 20 amino acids. With 4 bases clipped from V and 6 bases from J, the junction kept 17 bases outside the gene matches. The germline CDR1 and CDR2 sequences are LGHNT and FRNRAP. The CDR3 region is CASGWRHPGLAGGPVQTQYF. CDR3 bases: TGTGCTAGTGGTTGGAGACACCCGGGACTAGCGGGGGGGCCGGTCCAGACCCAGTACTTC.

The sample holds a few counts of this clone. The chain couples TRBV4-1 to TRBJ2-7, with TRBD1 as a possible D gene (5 bases). The CDR3 sequence is 16 residues long. Germline CDR1 MGHRA, CDR2 YSYEKL. V dropped 0 bases and J dropped 2 bases, with 14 bases sitting between them. CDR3 sequence (DNA): TGCGCCAGCAGCCAAGATGGGGCAGTTAGGGCCTACGAGCAGTACTTC. Amino acid sequence: CASSQDGAVRAYEQYF.

This clone has a handful of counts. This chain joins TRBV6-5 and TRBJ2-7; no clear D gene. The CDR3 is 12 amino acids. V lost 2 bases, J lost 3 bases, and 5 bases lay in between. CDR1 and CDR2 (germline): MNHEY, SVGAGI. The CDR3 spells CASSYTGYEQYF. DNA for the CDR3: TGTGCCAGCAGTTACACGGGCTACGAGCAGTACTTC.

The chain combines TRBV5-1 with TRBJ2-1, with 11 nucleotides matching TRBD1. CDR1 SGHRS and CDR2 YFSETQ come from the germline V gene. With 3 bases clipped from V and 6 bases from J, the junction kept 5 bases outside the gene matches. The CDR3 spans 15 residues. The CDR3 DNA reads TGCGCCAGCAGCTCTACCGGGACAGGGGGCAATGAGCAGTTCTTC. Protein: CASSSTGTGGNEQFF.

The chain links TRBV7-2 to TRBJ2-5, with TRBD2 matching 8 bases. The CDR3 runs 16 residues. In germline, CDR1 is SGHTA, CDR2 FQGNSA. Trimming cost V 5 bases and J 2 bases; bases outside gene matches: 10. CDR3 bases: TGTGCCAGCAGCATAATACTACGGGGGGGACAAGAGACCCAGTACTTC. Amino acids: CASSIILRGGQETQYF.

This clone was seen a handful of times. V and J are TRBV5-1 and TRBJ1-2; D remains ambiguous. The CDR3 totals 13 residues. Deletions cut 1 base from V and 4 bases from J, with 8 bases between. The germline V gene encodes CDR1 SGHRS and CDR2 YFSETQ. This CDR3 reads CASSLPSLYGYTF. CDR3 coding DNA: TGCGCCAGCAGCTTGCCCAGTCTCTATGGCTACACCTTC. The variable domain in full, with the rest retrieved from reference TRBV5-1 and TRBJ1-2, is KAGVTQTPRYLIKTRGQQVTLSCSPISGHRSVSWYQQTPGQGLQFLFEYFSETQRNKGNFPGRFSGRQFSNSRSEMNVSTLELGDSALYLCASSLPSLYGYTFGSGTRLTVV.

CDR3 amino acids: CASSQDGQGYGYTF. The CDR3 DNA is TGCGCCAGCAGCCAAGATGGACAGGGCTATGGCTACACCTTC. V usage is TRBV4-3 and J usage is TRBJ1-2, with 8 bases aligning to TRBD1. V shed 0 bases and J 4 bases; nucleotides not matched to a gene: 1. Germline V gene data show CDR1 as LGHNA and CDR2 as YSLEER. This CDR3 has 14 amino acids.

This clone occurred a few times. This chain connects TRBV7-7 to TRBJ2-2, with a weak D call TRBD2 (5 bases). With 5 bases removed from V and 6 bases from J, the gap between germline ends came to 10 bases. CDR1 is SSHAT and CDR2 is FNYEAQ in the germline V gene (reference sequence). The CDR3 extends over 13 amino acids. The CDR3, as DNA: TGTGCCAGCAGCCTAAGGAGGTCCGGGGAGCTGTTTTTT. It translates to CASSLRRSGELFF.

This clone has a handful of counts. The rearrangement joins TRBV6-6 to TRBJ1-5, with D possibly TRBD1 on 5 matching bases. The CDR3 consists of 14 residues. Per germline, CDR1 MNHNY and CDR2 SVGAGI (reference sequence). V was shortened by 11 bases and J by 0 bases, with 14 bases between the two germline ends. The CDR3 sequence: CAGGDGTSNQPQHF. DNA for the CDR3: TGTGCCGGGGGGGACGGGACTAGCAATCAGCCCCAGCATTTT.

CDR3 sequence reads: CTSSPSTGRDAVCF. The CDR3 coding sequence is TGCACCAGCAGCCCCTCGACAGGGCGCGACGCCGTGTGCTTC. This chain uses TRBV1 with TRBJ2-7; TRBD1, the table's D call, was not compared with the DNA. TRBV1 corresponds to a pseudogene. The CDR3 loop spans 14 amino acids.

The gene calls are TRBV7-9 and TRBJ2-5; 10 nucleotides align to TRBD2. CDR1 is SEHNR and CDR2 is FQNEAQ in the germline V gene (reference sequence). V dropped 7 bases and J dropped 9; count of bases not matched to a gene: 17. The CDR3 is made up of 16 amino acids. CDR3 protein: CASTPSGRAFSTAQYF. The CDR3 coding sequence is TGTGCCAGCACCCCCAGCGGGAGGGCCTTCAGTACGGCCCAGTACTTC.

The chain uses TRBV19 and TRBJ1-5; D is possibly TRBD1 (6 bases). The CDR3 sequence is 18 residues long. Trimming removed 3 bases at V and 0 bases at J, with 18 bases between. From germline, CDR1 is LNHDA and CDR2 SQIVND (reference sequence). This CDR3 is CASSIGRGQGLSNQPQHF. CDR3 bases: TGTGCCAGTAGTATCGGCAGGGGCCAGGGGCTTAGCAATCAGCCCCAGCATTTT.

A few counts support this clone. The chain employs TRBV19 and TRBJ2-7; 7 bases agree with TRBD2. V lost 0 bases to trimming and J lost 0 bases; unmatched junction nucleotides: 2. CDR3 length: 15 amino acids. Looked up from germline, CDR1 is LNHDA and CDR2 is SQIVND (reference sequence). CDR3 region: CASSIEGGNSYEQYF. CDR3 bases: TGTGCCAGTAGTATAGAGGGAGGGAACTCCTACGAGCAGTACTTC.

This chain connects TRBV5-6 to TRBJ2-5, with TRBD1 matching over 9 bases. Trimming at V came to 2 bases and at J to 3 bases, leaving 5 bases not matched to a gene. CDR1 is SGHDT and CDR2 is YYEEEE in the germline V gene. CDR3 length: 15 residues. CDR3 protein: CASSFTTGGEETQYF. The CDR3 DNA follows: TGTGCCAGCAGCTTCACAACAGGGGGCGAAGAGACCCAGTACTTC.

In DNA, the CDR3 is TGTGCCAGCAGCGTAGACGACGGGACTCAATACTTC. Translating gives CASSVDDGTQYF. This chain uses TRBV9 with TRBJ2-4; D perhaps matches TRBD2 (6 bases). The CDR3 spans 12 residues. Germline CDR1 reads SGDLS; CDR2 reads YYNGEE. The V end lost 0 bases, the J end lost 16 bases, and 14 bases lay between the germline ends.

In its sample, this clone was seen a few times. The chain is built from TRBV4-3 and TRBJ2-1, with TRBD2 matching 12 bases. Trimming cost V 0 bases and J 0 bases; bases outside gene matches: 9. CDR3 length: 20 amino acids. Germline V lookup: CDR1 LGHNA, CDR2 YSLEER. CDR3 loop: CASSQDSVTSGGSSYNEQFF. CDR3 coding DNA: TGCGCCAGCAGCCAAGATTCAGTGACTAGCGGGGGAAGCTCCTACAATGAGCAGTTCTTC.

V gene TRBV6-1 combines with J gene TRBJ2-1, with 8 bases fitting TRBD2. Unmatched junction bases numbered 1, after V lost 3 bases and J lost 0 bases. The CDR3 extends over 15 amino acids. The germline CDR1 and CDR2 sequences are MNHNS and SASEGT. This CDR3 reads CASSDGGGSYNEQFF. DNA for the CDR3: TGTGCCAGCAGTGACGGGGGGGGCTCCTACAATGAGCAGTTCTTC.

This clone was observed a few times. J is TRBJ1-2 and V is TRBV29-1, with D uncertain. Per the germline V gene, CDR1 is SQVTM and CDR2 is ANQGSEA. V was trimmed by 1 base and J by 0 bases, leaving 27 bases between them. CDR3 length: 20 amino acids. CDR3 nucleotide sequence: TGCAGCGTTGAAGCCTATATTACCGACACTCCCAGTTTAGCTAACTATGGCTACACCTTC. Translated: CSVEAYITDTPSLANYGYTF. The full variable domain, its missing parts supplied by reference TRBV29-1 and TRBJ1-2, is SAVISQKPSRDICQRGTSLTIQCQVDSQVTMMFWYRQQPGQSLTLIATANQGSEATYESGFVIDKFPISRPNLTFSTLTVSNMSPEDSSIYLCSVEAYITDTPSLANYGYTFGSGTRLTVV.

The chain employs TRBV7-9 and TRBJ1-5, with a possible D match to TRBD1 (5 bases). V was cut by 5 bases and J by 5 bases, with 16 bases left in between. Germline values: CDR1 SEHNR, CDR2 FQNEAQ (reference sequence). The CDR3 runs to 15 residues. The CDR3 region is CASSPRGGADQPQHF. CDR3 nucleotide sequence: TGTGCCAGCAGCCCCCGGGGAGGGGCCGATCAGCCCCAGCATTTT.

This clone has just a few counts. This chain connects TRBV29-1 to TRBJ2-7; D is unclear. The CDR3 sequence is 10 residues long. The V and J ends lost 7 bases and 0 bases respectively, with 4 bases between them. The germline gives CDR1 SQVTM, CDR2 ANQGSEA. The CDR3 sequence is CSAISYEQYF. CDR3 DNA sequence: TGCAGCGCTATCTCCTACGAGCAGTACTTC.